This T cell receptor (beta chain) was sequenced for a study of T cells in Graves' hyperthyroidism and ophthalmopathy. Study conclusions and caveats: From stable hyperthyroidism, ophthalmopathy was separated by a 13 V-J model.

In germline, CDR1 is WSHSY, CDR2 SAAADI. The CDR3 covers 14 residues. Trimming removed 3 bases from V and 2 bases from J, with 10 bases in between. Orbital computed tomography, thyroid ultrasound, serum thyroxine and TRAb, and clinical symptoms together informed the diagnoses. TCR beta CDR3 sequences were amplified from RNA transcripts. During a first-round RT-PCR of the TCR CDR3, the HTBI primer set was used. TCRdb fed the multiplex PCR reads into MiXCR, producing one record per CDR3 protein. Of 550,000 to 600,000 distinct CDR3 sequences in the sample, around 15% were seen once. A remark on this clonotype: Its antigen is currently unknown.

The chain couples TRBV10-2 to TRBJ1-2; D gene unclear. The specimen was blood. This receptor was obtained from a woman between 18 and 29 years old with Graves' hyperthyroidism. CDR3 coding DNA: TGCGCCAGCAGTGAAGTTATCGTGAACTATGGCTACACCTTC. This codes for CASSEVIVNYGYTF.